The present entry profiles one T cell receptor beta chain with its context. Original processing notes: Amplifying reference gene primers gave estimates of nucleated cell counts. The table came from immunoSEQ multiplex PCR; TCRdb's copy has only in-frame clones and leaves some out. That table is the source of V, J and clone size, and D and trimming were worked out from the DNA. The repertoire includes approximately 150,000 clones, about 79% of them detected once, and approximately 14% sits in the top ten. The sample comes from a study of blood T cell repertoires in COVID-19. Study overall: Donors in the United States, Italy and Spain gave samples during acute or convalescent COVID-19.

Trimming removed 4 bases from V and 2 bases from J, with 9 bases in between. Germline loops: CDR1 SGHDN, CDR2 FVKESK. The CDR3 sequence is 13 residues long. Participant age was roughly 18 to 95 years, and participants resided in about two dozen US areas. Two consecutive negative NP/OP PCR tests, clearance, or resolved symptoms defined Cohort 3 recovery. The receptor was derived from a man aged 45-65 years who had recovered from COVID-19. Specimen: PBMCs or T cells enriched from blood (not recorded which). The V and J genes are TRBV14 and TRBJ2-7; D gene unclear. The DNA of the CDR3 is TGTGCCAGCAGCCGGATGGGCGCCTACGAGCAGTACTTC. Amino acids: CASSRMGAYEQYF. Combining the CDR3 with reference TRBV14 and TRBJ2-7 gives the whole variable domain EAGVTQFPSHSVIEKGQTVTLRCDPISGHDNLYWYRRVMGKEIKFLLHFVKESKQDESGMPNNRFLAERTGGTYSTLKVQPAELEDSGVYFCASSRMGAYEQYFGPGTRLTVT.